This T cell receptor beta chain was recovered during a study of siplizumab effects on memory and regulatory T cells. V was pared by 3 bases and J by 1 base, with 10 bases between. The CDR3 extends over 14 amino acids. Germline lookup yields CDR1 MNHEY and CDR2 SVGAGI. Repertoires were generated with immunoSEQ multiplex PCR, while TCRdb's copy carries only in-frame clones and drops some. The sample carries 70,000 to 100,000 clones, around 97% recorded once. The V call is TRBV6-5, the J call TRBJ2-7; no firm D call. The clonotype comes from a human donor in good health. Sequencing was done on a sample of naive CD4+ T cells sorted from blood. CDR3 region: CASSYNRRSYEQYF. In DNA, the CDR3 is TGTGCCAGCAGTTATAATCGAAGGTCCTACGAGCAGTACTTC.